This passage covers 7 T cell receptor beta chains from one sample sequenced in a study of read filtering for tumor transcriptome and immune sequencing. From about 400 ng of RNA, a library with molecular barcoded alpha/delta and beta/gamma adaptors was made. TCRdb called the reads again in MiXCR, with one record for every CDR3 protein. The data show 93,000 or so distinct CDR3 sequences, with around a fifth seen just once and around 10% held by the top ten. The sequenced sample consisted of a population of CD138-negative cells sorted from bone marrow. The receptors originated from a donor aged 40 or over with multiple myeloma.

This clonotype was recorded at least ten times. This chain joins TRBV20-1 and TRBJ1-1; D is perhaps TRBD1 (5 bases). Trimming cost V 5 bases and J 1 base, with 14 bases left between them. CDR1 is DFQATT, CDR2 SNEGSKA, per germline (reference sequence). The CDR3 covers 14 residues. This CDR3 is CSASTLGTNTEAFF. In nucleotides, the CDR3 is TGCAGTGCTTCAACGCTAGGGACGAACACTGAAGCTTTCTTT.

The chain recombines TRBV3-1 with TRBJ2-4; D is possibly TRBD1 (6 bases). The germline gives CDR1 LGHDT, CDR2 YNNKEL (reference sequence). The length of the CDR3 is 14 residues. Trimming took 4 bases from V and 8 from J, leaving 15 bases between them. CDR3 loop: CASSRDINWDIQYF. The CDR3, as DNA: TGTGCCAGCAGCCGGGACATCAATTGGGACATTCAGTACTTC.

The V gene is TRBV6-6, the J gene TRBJ2-7, with a weak D call TRBD1 (6 bases). The CDR3 totals 15 residues. Germline values: CDR1 MNHNY, CDR2 SVGAGI (reference sequence). V lost 5 bases and J 4 bases, leaving 18 bases between the germline ends. The CDR3 DNA reads as TGTGCCAGCAGTGGATCACAGGGATCGATTTACGAGCAGTACTTC. Translated: CASSGSQGSIYEQYF.

There are many counts of this clonotype. This could be a read error, since a much larger clone is one nucleotide away. This chain uses TRBV28 with TRBJ2-1; 15 bases are shared with TRBD2. Germline V CDR1 and CDR2: MDHEN, SYDVKM. The CDR3 length is 16 residues. DNA of the CDR3: TGTGCCAGCAGAGGGACTAGCGGGGGGCCATACAATGAGCAGCTCTTC. It codes for CASRGTSGGPYNEQLF.

This clonotype was picked up a small number of times. This rearrangement joins TRBV12-3 or TRBV12-4 to TRBJ1-1; TRBD1 might be the D (5 bases). V was pared by 6 bases and J by 1 base, with 12 bases between. The CDR3 runs 14 residues. The CDR3 sequence is CASRPGLQNTEAFF. Here the CDR3 DNA reads TGTGCCAGCAGGCCGGGACTCCAGAACACTGAAGCTTTCTTT.

This clonotype was counted many times. Being one base from a much bigger clone, this may be a read error. This chain uses TRBV5-4 with TRBJ2-1; D call uncertain. With 1 base removed from V and 8 bases from J, the gap between germline ends came to 4 bases. The CDR3 extends over 11 amino acids. Germline CDR1 SGHNT, CDR2 YYREEE (reference sequence). CDR3 amino acids: CASSLNDEQFF. CDR3 coding DNA: TGTGCCAGCAGCTTGAACGATGAGCAGTTCTTC.

This chain uses TRBV21-1 with TRBJ2-5; the table assigns TRBD1, which was not confirmed against the DNA. TRBV21-1 counts as a pseudogene. This CDR3 is built from 14 residues. CDR3 residues: CASKGHRVRGTQYF. In DNA, the CDR3 is TGTGCCAGCAAGGGACACCGGGTTAGGGGGACCCAGTACTTC.